These 27 T cell receptor beta chains were sequenced from one sample in a study of regulatory T cells in long-lasting Graves disease. Regarding time point: persistent/refractory GD, antithyroid drugs over 5 years with positive TRAb. PBMCs were the source of the RNA used for TCR sequencing. Relying on iRepertoire HTBI primers and Arm-PCR of CDR3 regions, the team built TCR beta libraries. TCRdb re-analysed the multiplex PCR reads in MiXCR, keeping a single row per CDR3 protein. This sample has some 430,000 distinct CDR3 sequences, with about 22% found just once. The input for sequencing was peripheral blood mononuclear cells (PBMCs), taken when the disease was refractory, from a patient treated with antithyroid drugs. The source is a female donor with Graves disease.

The chain links TRBV29-1 to TRBJ2-5; 10 positions agree with TRBD1. After removal of 7 bases from V and 1 base from J, the junction contained 3 bases not matched to a gene. Germline lookup yields CDR1 SQVTM and CDR2 ANQGSEA. The CDR3 totals 13 residues. The DNA for the CDR3 is TGCAGCGCCGGACAGGGGGTCCAAGAGACCCAGTACTTC. This encodes CSAGQGVQETQYF.

This clonotype was counted a few times. The chain recombines TRBV19 with TRBJ1-1, with TRBD1 matching over 7 bases. Trimming took 7 bases from V and 5 from J; bases not matched to a gene: 7. Looked up from germline, CDR1 is LNHDA and CDR2 is SQIVND (reference sequence). This CDR3 comprises 13 residues. The CDR3 coding sequence is TGTGCCAGTACCACTACAGGGGAAACTGAAGCTTTCTTT. This sequence encodes CASTTTGETEAFF.

The chain carries TRBV4-2 and TRBJ2-7; 12 bases align to TRBD1. The CDR3 loop spans 15 amino acids. After removal of 4 bases from V and 2 bases from J, the junction contained 3 bases not matched to a gene. CDR1 and CDR2 (germline): LGHNA, YNFKEQ. The CDR3 here is CASSPGDRGPYEQYF. The CDR3 nucleotides read TGTGCCAGCAGCCCAGGGGACAGGGGGCCCTACGAGCAGTACTTC.

V is TRBV29-1 and J is TRBJ2-7; a possible D gene is TRBD2 (5 bases). The V end was cut by 6 bases, the J end by 4 bases, with 16 bases between. This CDR3 contains 13 residues. Germline V lookup: CDR1 SQVTM, CDR2 ANQGSEA. CDR3 bases: TGCAGCGTGGCCGAACTAACGGGGTACGAGCAGTACTTC. It specifies CSVAELTGYEQYF.

Turning to this clonotype: A much larger clone differs from this one at a single base, so this may be a read error. As DNA, the CDR3 is TGTGCCAGCAAGAGCCGGGACAGGGGAGCAGAGACCCAGTACTTC. The encoded protein is CASKSRDRGAETQYF. The V and J genes are TRBV6-1 and TRBJ2-5; 10 positions match TRBD1. Germline V gene sequence: CDR1 MNHNS, CDR2 SASEGT. The trim removed 7 bases at V and 4 bases at J, leaving 9 bases unmatched. The CDR3 spans 15 residues.

This clonotype has only a few counts. V and J are TRBV9 and TRBJ1-6, with D maybe TRBD1 (6 bases). The length of the CDR3 is 14 residues. Germline loops: CDR1 SGDLS, CDR2 YYNGEE. The V and J ends lost 3 bases and 7 bases respectively, with 11 bases between them. CDR3 loop: CASSAGTPNSPLHF. The DNA for the CDR3 is TGTGCCAGCAGCGCCGGGACACCGAATTCACCCCTCCACTTT. Together with reference TRBV9 and TRBJ1-6, the CDR3 gives the full variable domain: DSGVTQTPKHLITATGQRVTLRCSPRSGDLSVYWYQQSLDQGLQFLIQYYNGEERAKGNILERFSAQQFPDLHSELNLSSLELGDSALYFCASSAGTPNSPLHFGNGTRLTVT.

This CDR3 is CASSFSPGLAGGNTGELFF. The CDR3 bases are TGTGCCAGCAGTTTTTCCCCGGGACTAGCGGGAGGAAACACCGGGGAGCTGTTTTTT. The V call is TRBV12-3 or TRBV12-4, the J call TRBJ2-2; the match to TRBD2 covers 15 bases. The CDR3 runs to 19 residues. Germline trimming cut 3 bases from V and 2 bases from J; bases unmatched to any gene: 7.

The sample holds a few counts of this clonotype. The J gene is TRBJ2-7, the V gene TRBV19, with a possible D match to TRBD2 (7 bases). V was trimmed by 3 bases and J by 4 bases, leaving 19 bases between them. Germline V gene sequence: CDR1 LNHDA, CDR2 SQIVND (reference sequence). CDR3 size: 16 residues. This CDR3 reads CASSIRGGVKRYEQYF. The DNA for the CDR3 is TGTGCCAGTAGTATTAGGGGGGGCGTCAAAAGATACGAGCAGTACTTC.

V is TRBV28 and J is TRBJ2-7; D is perhaps TRBD2 (6 bases). Germline V gene sequence: CDR1 MDHEN, CDR2 SYDVKM. The CDR3 totals 17 residues. V was pared by 2 bases and J by 3 bases, with 20 bases between. The CDR3 loop is CASSLGPGVRRGYEQYF. CDR3 nucleotides: TGTGCCAGCAGTTTAGGCCCGGGGGTGAGGCGGGGCTACGAGCAGTACTTC.

Concerning this clonotype itself: Being one base from a much bigger clone, this may be a read error. The chain carries TRBV6-2 or TRBV6-3 and TRBJ2-7; the D gene is possibly TRBD1 (5 bases). Germline lookup yields CDR1 MNHEY and CDR2 SVGEGT. The CDR3 is 14 residues long. CDR3 loop: CASYRGWGTYERYF. The CDR3 DNA sequence: TGTGCCAGCTATAGAGGTTGGGGCACCTACGAGCGGTACTTC.

This clonotype turned up a few times. The chain uses TRBV9 and TRBJ1-5; the D is unclear. The germline V gene has CDR1 SGDLS and CDR2 YYNGEE. Trimming removed 0 bases from V and 6 bases from J, with 10 bases in between. This CDR3 contains 14 residues. CDR3 region: CASSVAGEGQPQHF. In DNA form, the CDR3 reads TGTGCCAGCAGCGTAGCCGGGGAGGGTCAGCCCCAGCATTTT.

This clonotype was recorded at least ten times. In nucleotides, the CDR3 is TGTGCCTGGAGTGAGGTAGCAGGGACTTTCTTT. Its translation: CAWSEVAGTFF. The chain couples TRBV30 to TRBJ1-1; tentatively, D is TRBD1 (5 bases). Germline V lookup: CDR1 GTSNPN, CDR2 SVGIG (reference sequence). This CDR3 comprises 11 residues. V was trimmed by 1 base and J by 12 bases, leaving 12 bases between them.

J is TRBJ1-2 and V is TRBV5-1; D is perhaps TRBD1 (5 bases). Trimming cost V 0 bases and J 2 bases, with 11 bases left between them. This CDR3 region has 15 residues. Germline V gene sequence: CDR1 SGHRS, CDR2 YFSETQ. CDR3 residues: CASSLAGHRNYGYTF. Here the CDR3 DNA reads TGCGCCAGCAGCTTGGCCGGACACCGGAACTATGGCTACACCTTC.

This clonotype was seen at least ten times. V and J are TRBV6-1 and TRBJ1-1; possibly TRBD1 for D (5 bases). The CDR3 sequence is 15 residues long. The V gene's germline CDR1 is MNHNS and CDR2 SASEGT. The V and J ends lost 7 bases and 1 base respectively, with 16 bases between them. CDR3 coding DNA: TGTGCCAGCACTCAAAGGGGACTCCCGAACACTGAAGCTTTCTTT. Its protein is CASTQRGLPNTEAFF.

This clonotype has ten or more counts. The chain links TRBV28 to TRBJ2-5; possibly TRBD1 or TRBD2 for D (6 bases each). This CDR3 region has 15 residues. Germline lookup yields CDR1 MDHEN and CDR2 SYDVKM. V was pared by 3 bases and J by 2 bases, with 13 bases between. The CDR3 region is CASSFGGLRQETQYF. In DNA form, the CDR3 reads TGTGCCAGCAGTTTTGGGGGGCTTAGGCAAGAGACCCAGTACTTC.

This clonotype was observed a single time. This chain uses TRBV12-3 or TRBV12-4 with TRBJ2-1, with D possibly called TRBD1 or TRBD2 (5 bases each). CDR3 size: 15 residues. The germline V and J ends were trimmed by 8 bases and 4 bases, with 18 bases remaining between them. The CDR3 region is CASSSRGPGYNEQFF. CDR3 coding DNA: TGTGCCAGCTCCTCAAGGGGCCCGGGGTACAATGAGCAGTTCTTC.

The chain is built from TRBV6-2 or TRBV6-3 and TRBJ1-1; the D gene is possibly TRBD1 (5 bases). There are 14 residues in the CDR3. V dropped 6 bases and J dropped 4 bases, with 15 bases sitting between them. Germline V lookup: CDR1 MNHEY, CDR2 SVGEGT. The CDR3 region has the DNA TGTGCCAGCAGCTCCGGGACCTTGACCACTGAAGCTTTCTTT. Translation: CASSSGTLTTEAFF.

This clonotype was counted between two and nine times. The V and J genes are TRBV5-6 and TRBJ1-6; D uncertain. The ends were cut back, 0 bases at V and 9 bases at J, with 10 bases in the middle. The length of the CDR3 is 14 residues. Per the germline V gene, CDR1 is SGHDT and CDR2 is YYEEEE. This CDR3 is CASSLAHHGSPLHF. The DNA for the CDR3 is TGTGCCAGCAGCTTGGCCCACCACGGTTCACCCCTCCACTTT.

As for this clonotype: This may be a read error, as it is one base from a much larger clone. The chain has TRBV6-2 or TRBV6-3 and TRBJ2-7, with D tentatively TRBD2 (5 bases). The germline gives CDR1 MNHEY, CDR2 SVGEGT. The CDR3 length is 13 residues. CDR3 DNA: TGTGCCAGCAGTTACGAGGACTTCTACAAGCAGTACTTC. It encodes CASSYEDFYKQYF.

This clonotype has a count of ten or more. The V gene is TRBV3-1, the J gene TRBJ1-6; D remains ambiguous. V was pared by 0 bases and J by 2 bases, with 5 bases between. This CDR3 has 15 amino acids. CDR1 and CDR2 (germline): LGHDT, YNNKEL (reference sequence). The CDR3 protein is CASSQDLPYNSPLHF. CDR3 DNA sequence: TGTGCCAGCAGCCAAGATTTACCCTATAATTCACCCCTCCACTTT.

This clonotype was detected only a few times. The J gene is TRBJ1-4, the V gene TRBV7-9; D perhaps matches TRBD1 (5 bases). Germline CDR1 is SEHNR and CDR2 is FQNEAQ (reference sequence). Trimming took 11 bases from V and 6 from J, leaving 19 bases between them. This CDR3 contains 14 residues. CDR3 amino acids: CALEGGTRYEKLFF. CDR3 sequence (DNA): TGTGCCCTAGAAGGTGGGACCCGATATGAAAAACTGTTTTTT.

The table lists this clonotype with a few counts. Since a much larger clone is just one base distant, this may be a read error. CDR3 coding DNA: TGTGCCAGCAGCCAGGACATAGCGGGAGGAGAGGCCCAGTACTTC. Translated, it gives CASSQDIAGGEAQYF. This sequence joins TRBV12-3 or TRBV12-4 and TRBJ2-5; 10 bases are a match to TRBD2. The CDR3 loop spans 15 amino acids.

In its sample, this clonotype was seen many times. V gene TRBV7-8 combines with J gene TRBJ2-5, with D hard to call. The germline gives CDR1 SGHVS, CDR2 FQNEAQ. The CDR3 loop spans 13 amino acids. The V end was cut by 3 bases, the J end by 7 bases, with 12 bases between. CDR3 protein: CASSLGMEPTQYF. CDR3 nucleotides: TGTGCCAGCAGCTTGGGGATGGAGCCGACCCAGTACTTC.

The J gene is TRBJ1-6, the V gene TRBV4-1; possible D gene TRBD1, 6 bases. Germline CDR1 reads MGHRA; CDR2 reads YSYEKL. V lost 2 bases and J lost 9, with 14 bases in between. The CDR3 length is 15 residues. This chain's CDR3 is CASSQFFRGGSPLHF. Written as DNA, the CDR3 is TGCGCCAGCAGCCAATTTTTCAGGGGCGGTTCACCCCTCCACTTT.

In this sample, this clonotype turned up once. This chain connects TRBV29-1 to TRBJ2-2; D unclear. The CDR3 runs 14 residues. Germline CDR1 reads SQVTM; CDR2 reads ANQGSEA. The germline V and J ends were trimmed by 4 bases and 0 bases, with 9 bases remaining between them. The CDR3 nucleotides are TGCAGCGTTGCGGGCGAATCGAACACCGGGGAGCTGTTTTTT. Translation: CSVAGESNTGELFF.

The table lists this clonotype with a few counts. A read error is possible here, since a much larger clone lies one base away. The chain carries TRBV11-3 and TRBJ2-5; no firm D call. CDR3 size: 12 residues. Per the germline V gene, CDR1 is SGHNT and CDR2 is YENEEA. V was clipped by 6 bases and J by 7 bases, with 12 bases between them. CDR3 loop: CASRDQHGTQYF. The CDR3 region has the DNA TGTGCCAGCAGGGATCAGCACGGGACCCAGTACTTC.

This clonotype was detected many times. The chain carries TRBV2 and TRBJ1-5; D not certain. The V and J ends lost 0 bases and 1 base respectively, with 13 bases between them. Germline CDR1 and CDR2: SNHLY and FYNNEI. This CDR3 is 17 amino acids long. CDR3 sequence reads: CASSEAPGFGSNQPQHF. DNA for the CDR3: TGTGCCAGCAGTGAAGCGCCAGGTTTTGGGAGCAATCAGCCCCAGCATTTT.